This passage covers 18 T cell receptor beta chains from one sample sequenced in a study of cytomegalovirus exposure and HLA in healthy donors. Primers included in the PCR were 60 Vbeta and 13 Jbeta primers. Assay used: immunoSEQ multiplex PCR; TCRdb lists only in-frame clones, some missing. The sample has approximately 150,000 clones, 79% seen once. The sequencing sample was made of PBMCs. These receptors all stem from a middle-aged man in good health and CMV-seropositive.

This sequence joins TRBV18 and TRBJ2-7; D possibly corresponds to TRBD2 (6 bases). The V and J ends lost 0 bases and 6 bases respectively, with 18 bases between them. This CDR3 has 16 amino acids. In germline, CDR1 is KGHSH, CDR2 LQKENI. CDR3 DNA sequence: TGTGCCAGCTCACCACCTGGGCGAGGAGGGAAGGGCGAGCAGTACTTC. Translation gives CASSPPGRGGKGEQYF.

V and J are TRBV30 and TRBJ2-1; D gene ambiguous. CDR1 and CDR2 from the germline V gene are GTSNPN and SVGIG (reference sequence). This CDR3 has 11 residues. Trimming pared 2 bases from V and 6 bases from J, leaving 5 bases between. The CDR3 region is CAWSSFNEQFF. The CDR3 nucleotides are TGTGCCTGGAGTTCTTTCAATGAGCAGTTCTTC.

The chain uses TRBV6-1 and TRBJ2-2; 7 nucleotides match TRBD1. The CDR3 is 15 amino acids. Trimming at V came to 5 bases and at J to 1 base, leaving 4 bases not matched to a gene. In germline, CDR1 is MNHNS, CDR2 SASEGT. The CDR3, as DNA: TGTGCCAGCAGTCCTCGGACAGGGAACACCGGGGAGCTGTTTTTT. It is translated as CASSPRTGNTGELFF.

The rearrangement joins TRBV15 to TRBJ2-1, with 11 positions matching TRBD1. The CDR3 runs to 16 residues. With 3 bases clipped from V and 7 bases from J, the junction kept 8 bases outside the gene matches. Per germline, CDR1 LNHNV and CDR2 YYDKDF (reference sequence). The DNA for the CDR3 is TGTGCCACCAGCAGGGCCCGGGACAGGGGGTGGAATGAGCAGTTCTTC. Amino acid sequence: CATSRARDRGWNEQFF. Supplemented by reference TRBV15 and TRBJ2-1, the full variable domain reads DAMVIQNPRYQVTQFGKPVTLSCSQTLNHNVMYWYQQKSSQAPKLLFHYYDKDFNNEADTPDNFQSRRPNTSFCFLDIRSPGLGDTAMYLCATSRARDRGWNEQFFGPGTRLTVL.

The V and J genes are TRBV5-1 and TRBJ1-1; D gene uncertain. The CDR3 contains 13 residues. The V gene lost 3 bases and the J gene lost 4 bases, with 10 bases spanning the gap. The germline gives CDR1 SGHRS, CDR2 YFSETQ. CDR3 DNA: TGCGCCAGCAGCTCTACTCGGGGCACTGAAGCTTTCTTT. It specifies CASSSTRGTEAFF.

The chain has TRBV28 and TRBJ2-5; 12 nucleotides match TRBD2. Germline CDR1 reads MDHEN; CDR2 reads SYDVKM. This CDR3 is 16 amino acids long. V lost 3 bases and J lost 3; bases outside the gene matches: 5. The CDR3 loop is CASSFVRLAGEETQYF. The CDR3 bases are TGTGCCAGCAGTTTTGTCAGACTAGCGGGAGAAGAGACCCAGTACTTC.

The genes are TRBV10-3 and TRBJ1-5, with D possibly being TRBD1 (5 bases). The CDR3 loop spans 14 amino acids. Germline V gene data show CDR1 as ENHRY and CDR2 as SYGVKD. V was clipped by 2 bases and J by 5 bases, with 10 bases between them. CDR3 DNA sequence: TGTGCCATCAGTGAGGGAGGGGCCCATCAGCCCCAGCATTTT. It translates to CAISEGGAHQPQHF.

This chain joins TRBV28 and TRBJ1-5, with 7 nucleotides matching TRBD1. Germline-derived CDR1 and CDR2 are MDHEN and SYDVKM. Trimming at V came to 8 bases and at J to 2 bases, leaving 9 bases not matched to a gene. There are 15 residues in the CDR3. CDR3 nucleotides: TGTGCCAGCTCACCAGGGGGATTCGGCAATCAGCCCCAGCATTTT. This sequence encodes CASSPGGFGNQPQHF.

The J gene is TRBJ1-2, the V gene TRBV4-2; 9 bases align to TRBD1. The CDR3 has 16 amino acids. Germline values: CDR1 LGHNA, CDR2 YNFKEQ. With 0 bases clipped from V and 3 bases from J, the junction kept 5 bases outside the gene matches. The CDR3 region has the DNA TGTGCCAGCAGCCAAGATAGGAGGACAGGGGACTATGGCTACACCTTC. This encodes CASSQDRRTGDYGYTF.

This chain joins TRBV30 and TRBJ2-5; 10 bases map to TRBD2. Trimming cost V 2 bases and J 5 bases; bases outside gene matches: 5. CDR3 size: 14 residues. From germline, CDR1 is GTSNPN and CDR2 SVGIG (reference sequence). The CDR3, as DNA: TGTGCCTGGAGTTTTACTAGCGGGATCGAGACCCAGTACTTC. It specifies CAWSFTSGIETQYF.

The CDR3 here is CASSLFPLTGFRGVISYEQYF. DNA of the CDR3: TGTGCCAGCAGTTTATTCCCACTTACAGGGTTTCGGGGAGTAATCTCCTACGAGCAGTACTTC. This chain uses TRBV27 with TRBJ2-7, with D maybe TRBD1 (6 bases). Germline lookup yields CDR1 MNHEY and CDR2 SMNVEV (reference sequence). Trimming left V 1 base short and J 0 bases short, with 28 bases between. The CDR3 loop spans 21 amino acids.

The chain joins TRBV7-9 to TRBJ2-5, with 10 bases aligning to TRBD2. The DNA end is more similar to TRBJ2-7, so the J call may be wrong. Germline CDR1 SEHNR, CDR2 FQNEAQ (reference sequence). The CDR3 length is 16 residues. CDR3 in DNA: TGTGCCAGCAGCGGACTTCTAGCGGGAGATCCCTACGAGCAGTACTTC. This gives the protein CASSGLLAGDPYEQYF.

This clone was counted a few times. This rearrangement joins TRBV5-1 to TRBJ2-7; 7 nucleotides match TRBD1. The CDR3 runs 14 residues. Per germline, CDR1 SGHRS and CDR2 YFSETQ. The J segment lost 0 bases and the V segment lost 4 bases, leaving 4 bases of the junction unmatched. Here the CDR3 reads CASSQRDSSYEQYF. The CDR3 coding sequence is TGCGCCAGCAGCCAAAGGGACAGCTCCTACGAGCAGTACTTC.

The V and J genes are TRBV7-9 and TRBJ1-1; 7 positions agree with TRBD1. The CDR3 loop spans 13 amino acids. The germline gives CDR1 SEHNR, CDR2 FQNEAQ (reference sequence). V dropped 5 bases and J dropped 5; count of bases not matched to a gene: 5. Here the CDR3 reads CASSQGVGTEAFF. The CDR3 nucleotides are TGTGCCAGCAGCCAGGGGGTTGGAACTGAAGCTTTCTTT.

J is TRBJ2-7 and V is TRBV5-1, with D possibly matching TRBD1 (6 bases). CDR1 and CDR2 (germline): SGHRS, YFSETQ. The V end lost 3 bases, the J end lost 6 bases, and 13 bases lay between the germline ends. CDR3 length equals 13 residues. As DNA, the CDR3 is TGCGCCAGCAGCTCCGGGTCAGGGGCCGAGCAGTACTTC. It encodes CASSSGSGAEQYF. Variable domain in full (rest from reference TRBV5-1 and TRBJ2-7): KAGVTQTPRYLIKTRGQQVTLSCSPISGHRSVSWYQQTPGQGLQFLFEYFSETQRNKGNFPGRFSGRQFSNSRSEMNVSTLELGDSALYLCASSSGSGAEQYFGPGTRLTVT.

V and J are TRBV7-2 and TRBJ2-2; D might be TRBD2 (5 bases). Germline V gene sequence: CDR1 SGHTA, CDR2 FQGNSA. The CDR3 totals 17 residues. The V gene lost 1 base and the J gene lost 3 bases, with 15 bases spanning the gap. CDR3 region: CASSLEPEGKDTGELFF. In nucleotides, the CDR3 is TGTGCCAGCAGCTTAGAACCTGAGGGCAAGGACACCGGGGAGCTGTTTTTT. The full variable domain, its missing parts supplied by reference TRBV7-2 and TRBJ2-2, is GAGVSQSPSNKVTEKGKDVELRCDPISGHTALYWYRQSLGQGLEFLIYFQGNSAPDKSGLPSDRFSAERTGGSVSTLTIQRTQQEDSAVYLCASSLEPEGKDTGELFFGEGSRLTVL.

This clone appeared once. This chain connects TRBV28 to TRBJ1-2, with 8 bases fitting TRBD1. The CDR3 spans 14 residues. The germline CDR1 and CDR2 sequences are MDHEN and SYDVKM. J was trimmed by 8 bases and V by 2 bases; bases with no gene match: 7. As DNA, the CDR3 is TGTGCCAGCAGTTTACGACAGGGGCAATTGGGCTACACCTTC. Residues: CASSLRQGQLGYTF.

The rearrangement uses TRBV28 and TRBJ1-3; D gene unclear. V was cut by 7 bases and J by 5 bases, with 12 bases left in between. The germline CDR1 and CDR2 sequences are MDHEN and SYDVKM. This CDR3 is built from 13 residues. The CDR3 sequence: CASTLEERNTIYF. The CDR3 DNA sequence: TGTGCCAGCACCCTAGAGGAGAGAAACACCATATATTTT.